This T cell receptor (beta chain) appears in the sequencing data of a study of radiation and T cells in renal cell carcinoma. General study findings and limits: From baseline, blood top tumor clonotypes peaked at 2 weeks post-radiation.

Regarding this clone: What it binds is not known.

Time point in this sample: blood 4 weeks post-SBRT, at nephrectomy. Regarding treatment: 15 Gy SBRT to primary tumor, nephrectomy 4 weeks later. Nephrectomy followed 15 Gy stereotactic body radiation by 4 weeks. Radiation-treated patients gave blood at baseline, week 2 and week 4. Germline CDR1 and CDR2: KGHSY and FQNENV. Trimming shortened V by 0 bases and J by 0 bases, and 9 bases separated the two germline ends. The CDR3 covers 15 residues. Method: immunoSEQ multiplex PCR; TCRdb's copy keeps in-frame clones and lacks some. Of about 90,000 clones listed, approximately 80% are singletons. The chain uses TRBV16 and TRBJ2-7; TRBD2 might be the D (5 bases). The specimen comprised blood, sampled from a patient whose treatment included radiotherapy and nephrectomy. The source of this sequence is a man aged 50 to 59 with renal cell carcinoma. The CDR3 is CASSQSWGVSYEQYF. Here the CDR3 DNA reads TGTGCCAGCAGCCAATCATGGGGAGTCTCCTACGAGCAGTACTTC. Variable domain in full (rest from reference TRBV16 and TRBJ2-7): GEEVAQTPKHLVRGEGQKAKLYCAPIKGHSYVFWYQQVLKNEFKFLISFQNENVFDETGMPKERFSAKCLPNSPCSLEIQATKLEDSAVYFCASSQSWGVSYEQYFGPGTRLTVT.